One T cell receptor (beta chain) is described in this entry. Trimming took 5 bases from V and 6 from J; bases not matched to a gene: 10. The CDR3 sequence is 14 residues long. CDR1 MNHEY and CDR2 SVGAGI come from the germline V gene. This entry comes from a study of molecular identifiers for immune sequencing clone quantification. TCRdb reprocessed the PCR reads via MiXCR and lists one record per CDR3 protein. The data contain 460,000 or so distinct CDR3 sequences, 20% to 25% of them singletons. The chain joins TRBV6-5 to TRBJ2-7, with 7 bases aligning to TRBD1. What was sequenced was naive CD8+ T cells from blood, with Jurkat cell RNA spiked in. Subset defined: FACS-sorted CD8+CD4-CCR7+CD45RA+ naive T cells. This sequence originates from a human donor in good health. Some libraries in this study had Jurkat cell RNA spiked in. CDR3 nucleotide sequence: TGTGCCAGCAGTCACGCGACAGGGCTCCCCGAGCAGTACTTC. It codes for CASSHATGLPEQYF.